A single sample is the source of the 2 T cell receptor beta chains below, sequenced in a study of regulatory T cells in long-lasting Graves disease. Combining iRepertoire HTBI primers with Arm-PCR of CDR3 regions, the authors built TCR beta libraries. TCRdb analysed the multiplex PCR reads with MiXCR anew, one entry per CDR3 protein. Among approximately 470,000 distinct CDR3 sequences listed, around 21% were seen once. The time point was: persistent/refractory GD, antithyroid drugs over 5 years with positive TRAb. From PBMCs, RNA was extracted and then used to make the TCR library. The sequencing here drew on peripheral blood mononuclear cells (PBMCs), taken when the disease was refractory, from a patient treated with antithyroid drugs. The receptor source for this set is a female donor with Graves disease.

This clonotype was observed many times. J is TRBJ1-2 and V is TRBV28, with a tentative D call TRBD1 (5 bases). Germline CDR1 MDHEN, CDR2 SYDVKM. The length of the CDR3 is 13 residues. V was pared by 7 bases and J by 4 bases, with 13 bases between. CDR3 bases: TGTGCCAGCATCTGGGGCAGATTCTATGGCTACACCTTC. It is translated as CASIWGRFYGYTF.

With regard to this clonotype: This may arise from a read error, as a much more abundant clone is one base away. The V call is TRBV28, the J call TRBJ2-7, with D perhaps TRBD1 (7 bases). Germline loops: CDR1 MDHEN, CDR2 SYDVKM. CDR3 length: 14 residues. The CDR3 region is CASRRQGGPYGQYF. CDR3 in DNA: TGTGCCAGCAGGCGACAGGGAGGTCCCTACGGGCAGTACTTC.